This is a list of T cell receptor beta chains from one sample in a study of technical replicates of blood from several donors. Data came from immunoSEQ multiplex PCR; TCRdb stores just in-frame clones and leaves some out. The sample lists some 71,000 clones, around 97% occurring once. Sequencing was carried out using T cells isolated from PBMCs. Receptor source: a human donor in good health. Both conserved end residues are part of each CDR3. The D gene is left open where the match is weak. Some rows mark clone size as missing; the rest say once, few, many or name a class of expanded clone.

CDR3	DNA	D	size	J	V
CASSPPGAAFGYTF	TGTGCCAGCAGTCCCCCAGGGGCGGCCTTTGGCTACACCTTC	NA	NA	TRBJ1-2	TRBV6-5
CASSSGLAGATDTQYF	TGTGCCAGCAGCTCCGGACTAGCGGGAGCCACAGATACGCAGTATTTT	TRBD2	NA	TRBJ2-3	TRBV5-4
CASVNIPAAYEQYF	TGTGCCAGCGTAAACATCCCAGCGGCCTACGAGCAGTACTTC	NA	NA	TRBJ2-7	TRBV28
CASRTRGDTGELFF	TGTGCCAGCAGAACCCGCGGGGATACCGGGGAGCTGTTTTTT	NA	NA	TRBJ2-2	TRBV6-5
CASSTRQGTTNYGYTF	TGTGCCAGCAGCACCCGACAGGGCACCACTAACTATGGCTACACCTTC	TRBD1	NA	TRBJ1-2	TRBV9
CASSSWTGSSGNTIYF	TGTGCCAGCAGCAGCTGGACAGGGAGCTCTGGAAACACCATATATTTT	NA	NA	TRBJ1-3	TRBV21-1
CASSFTRLDNEQFF	TGTGCCAGCAGTTTCACTAGACTAGACAATGAGCAGTTCTTC	NA	NA	TRBJ2-1	TRBV28
CASSSWTSTYSETQYF	TGTGCCAGCAGCTCTTGGACTAGCACGTATTCAGAGACCCAGTACTTC	TRBD2	NA	TRBJ2-5	TRBV28
CSVRITTGTYEQYF	TGCAGCGTTCGGATTACAACGGGAACCTACGAGCAGTACTTC	NA	NA	TRBJ2-7	TRBV29-1
CASSPPGRQETQYF	TGTGCCAGCAGTCCCCCGGGGAGGCAAGAGACCCAGTACTTC	NA	NA	TRBJ2-5	TRBV25-1
CASSEGTGENTEAFF	TGCGCCAGCAGCGAGGGGACAGGGGAGAACACTGAAGCTTTCTTT	TRBD1	NA	TRBJ1-1	TRBV5-1
CASENSGTVDSYGYTF	TGTGCCAGTGAGAACTCCGGGACAGTAGACTCCTATGGCTACACCTTC	TRBD1	NA	TRBJ1-2	TRBV19
CASSIGVIDEQFF	TGTGCCAGTAGTATCGGGGTTATCGATGAGCAGTTCTTC	NA	once	TRBJ2-1	TRBV19
CASGGDGGNSPLHF	TGTGCCTCTGGGGGGGACGGGGGCAATTCACCCCTCCACTTT	NA	NA	TRBJ1-6	TRBV6-5
CASSVPLAGGYNEQFF	TGTGCCAGCAGTGTCCCTCTAGCGGGGGGGTACAATGAGCAGTTCTTC	TRBD2	NA	TRBJ2-1	TRBV6-1
CASSIEGSNTEAFF	TGTGCCAGTAGTATCGAGGGCTCTAACACTGAAGCTTTCTTT	NA	once	TRBJ1-1	TRBV19
CSVVSPDRAGTDTQYF	TGCAGCGTTGTGTCTCCGGACAGGGCGGGGACGGATACGCAGTATTTT	TRBD1	NA	TRBJ2-3	TRBV29-1
CASSGLGTETDTQYF	TGTGCCAGCAGTGGCCTGGGGACAGAAACAGATACGCAGTATTTT	TRBD1	NA	TRBJ2-3	TRBV27
CASSLGGGANYNEQFF	TGTGCCAGCAGCTTGGGGGGCGGGGCGAACTACAATGAGCAGTTCTTC	NA	NA	TRBJ2-1	TRBV5-4
CASSPHATTGGNTIYF	TGCGCCAGCAGCCCCCATGCTACGACAGGCGGAAACACCATATATTTT	NA	NA	TRBJ1-3	TRBV5-1
CASSLARSTGELFF	TGTGCCAGCAGCTTAGCTAGGAGCACCGGGGAGCTGTTTTTT	NA	NA	TRBJ2-2	TRBV7-2
CASSERRDRENGYTF	TGTGCCAGCAGTGAAAGACGGGACAGGGAAAATGGCTACACCTTC	TRBD1	NA	TRBJ1-2	TRBV2
CASSYSWSMNTEAFF	TGTGCCAGCAGTTACTCATGGAGCATGAACACTGAAGCTTTCTTT	NA	NA	TRBJ1-1	TRBV6-6
CASSQSPNPGRPSYNEQFF	TGCGCCAGCAGTCAATCCCCGAATCCCGGGAGGCCCTCCTACAATGAGCAGTTCTTC	TRBD2	NA	TRBJ2-1	TRBV23-1
CASSRGFTEAFF	TGTGCCAGCAGTCGGGGGTTCACTGAAGCTTTCTTT	NA	NA	TRBJ1-1	TRBV6-1
CASSLDRVESTGELFF	TGCGCCAGCAGCTTGGACAGGGTTGAATCCACCGGGGAGCTGTTTTTT	NA	NA	TRBJ2-2	TRBV5-1
CASRTGLAGSNEQFF	TGTGCCAGCAGAACCGGACTAGCGGGCTCCAATGAGCAGTTCTTC	TRBD2	NA	TRBJ2-1	TRBV6-5
CSVAGEETQYF	TGCAGCGTTGCGGGGGAAGAGACCCAGTACTTC	NA	NA	TRBJ2-5	TRBV29-1
CASSSGKYF	TGTGCCAGCAGCTCGGGGAAGTACTTC	NA	NA	TRBJ2-4	TRBV5-6